The sequence of this TCR beta chain was determined in a study of T-cell memory formation after mild COVID-19. Study overall: Largely donor-specific TCR clusters were found.

TCRdb passed the 5' RACE reads through MiXCR, listing each CDR3 protein once. Of 150,000 to 200,000 distinct CDR3 sequences detected, about 9.9% appear once; the ten largest clones hold approximately 4%. This clonotype appeared a few times. Trimming pared 4 bases from V and 6 bases from J, leaving 7 bases between. Germline CDR1 is SEHNR and CDR2 is FQNEAQ (reference sequence). The CDR3 totals 13 residues. Sequencing used PBMCs or a T cell subset sorted from them (not recorded which). The V gene is TRBV7-9, the J gene TRBJ2-6, with D uncertain. This receptor was obtained from a man younger than 35 who had mild COVID-19 (a few samples of this study predate the infection). Cell type and time point are not known. This chain's CDR3 is CASSSVEANVLTF. CDR3 in DNA: TGTGCCAGCAGCTCGGTGGAGGCCAACGTCCTGACTTTC.